This T cell receptor (beta chain) originates from a study of blood T cell repertoires in COVID-19 (dated by TCRdb to 2020 to 2022). As for the study more broadly: Collaborator samples came from the United States, Italy and Spain and covered acute and convalescent phases of COVID-19. The dataset comprised deeply sampled blood TCRbeta repertoires from subjects exposed to, actively infected with, or recovered from COVID-19. Samples were obtained from the ongoing ImmuneRACE study (first 160 participants) and from about 1,300 subjects provided by 6 global collaborators. Where HLA class I and class II types were available, the types were taken from metadata supplied by the sample provider, not from assay-based typing. The prospective study material was composed of cDNA or gDNA derived from T cells, B-cell-depleted T cells, or PBMCs. The sample metadata nearly always contained a de-identified subject ID, COVID-19 status, age in years and sex. The repertoires were released in a freely available public database meant as a resource for research on the immune response to SARS-CoV-2. What the work shows at the level of the full study, not this receptor alone: How much clinical and demographic metadata was included differed by source and by participant, and the metadata was provided uncurated.

Points on this clone: Its antigen is unknown. Per-base qualities were not stored, and no clone one base away is much larger.

Trimming at the junction amounts to 3 bases on V and 5 bases on J, and the germline ends lie 13 bases apart. Looking up the germline V gene (reference sequence) yields CDR1 MNHEY and CDR2 SMNVEV. Spanning cysteine to phenylalanine, the CDR3 consists of 15 amino acids. The entry retains the CDR3 DNA only, 45 bases that are in frame from base 1. The collaborating institutions used their own protocols to collect whole blood in K2EDTA tubes. For TCRbeta analysis, collaborator samples were shipped as frozen whole blood, as isolated PBMCs, or as DNA extracted from either sample type. TCRbeta CDR3 regions were amplified from genomic DNA by means of the immunoSEQ Assay, a bias-controlled multiplex PCR. The original pipeline was this. The number of nucleated cells in each sample was estimated by amplification of reference gene primers within the assay. Sequence reads were collapsed and filtered to measure the absolute abundance of every unique TCRbeta CDR3 rearrangement. Productive Simpson clonality was computed per sample as the square root of Simpson's diversity index over productive rearrangements. Not all clones reach the TCRdb copy of this immuneACCESS table, which keeps in-frame sequences only. Checked studies attribute under half of the gap to unresolved V genes and leave the rest unexplained. V, J and clone size reflect that table, while D and trimming were determined from the DNA. Counted in this sample were tens of thousands of clones; 75% to 90% of them appeared once. Together, the top ten hold around a sixth of the sample.

The source of this sequence is a human donor in a cohort sampled during active COVID-19. The donor label of this sample is uncertain. The sequenced sample was peripheral blood. The chain joins TRBV27 to TRBJ1-4, and TRBD1 may be the D gene, going by 5 matching bases. The CDR3 has the sequence CASSFSWGSNEKLFF. DNA sequence: TGTGCCAGCAGTTTCAGCTGGGGCTCGAATGAAAAACTGTTTTTT.